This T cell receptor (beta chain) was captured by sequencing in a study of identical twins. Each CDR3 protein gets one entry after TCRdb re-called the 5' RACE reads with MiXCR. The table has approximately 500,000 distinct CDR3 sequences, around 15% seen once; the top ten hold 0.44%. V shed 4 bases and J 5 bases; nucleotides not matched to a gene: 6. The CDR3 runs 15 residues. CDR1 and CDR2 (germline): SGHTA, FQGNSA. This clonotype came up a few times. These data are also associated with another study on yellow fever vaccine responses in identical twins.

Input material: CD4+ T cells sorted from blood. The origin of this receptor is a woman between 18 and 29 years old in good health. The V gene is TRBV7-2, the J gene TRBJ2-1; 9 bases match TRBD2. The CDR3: CASSWMTSGHNEQFF. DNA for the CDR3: TGTGCCAGCAGCTGGATGACTAGCGGACACAATGAGCAGTTCTTC.